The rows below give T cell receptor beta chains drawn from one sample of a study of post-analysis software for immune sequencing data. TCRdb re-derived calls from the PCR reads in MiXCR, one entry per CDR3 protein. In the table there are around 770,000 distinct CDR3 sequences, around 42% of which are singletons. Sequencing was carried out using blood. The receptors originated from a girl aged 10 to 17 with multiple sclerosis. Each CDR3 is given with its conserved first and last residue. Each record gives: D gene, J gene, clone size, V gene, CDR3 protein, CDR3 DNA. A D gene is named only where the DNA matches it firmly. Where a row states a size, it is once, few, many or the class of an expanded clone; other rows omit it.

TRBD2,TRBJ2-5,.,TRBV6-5,CASSMGLAVQETQYF,TGTGCCAGCAGCATGGGACTAGCGGTTCAAGAGACCCAGTACTTC
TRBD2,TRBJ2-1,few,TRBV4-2,CASSQVGAGVGNEQFF,TGTGCCAGCAGCCAAGTGGGAGCGGGAGTTGGCAATGAGCAGTTCTTC
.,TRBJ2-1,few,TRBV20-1,CSARAHEQFF,TGCAGTGCTAGAGCCCATGAGCAGTTCTTC
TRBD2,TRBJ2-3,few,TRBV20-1,CSARPSLLAGHTDTQYF,TGCAGTGCTAGGCCCAGTCTCCTAGCGGGCCACACAGATACGCAGTATTTT
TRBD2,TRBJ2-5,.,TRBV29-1,CSAVWLAGGRNEQYF,TGCAGCGCCGTATGGCTAGCGGGAGGTCGTAATGAGCAGTACTTC
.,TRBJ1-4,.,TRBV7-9,CASHRVPEKLFF,TGTGCCAGCCACAGGGTTCCTGAAAAACTGTTTTTT
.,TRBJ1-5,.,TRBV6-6,CASSYSSDDSNQPQHF,TGTGCCAGCAGTTACTCTAGTGATGATAGCAATCAGCCCCAGCATTTT
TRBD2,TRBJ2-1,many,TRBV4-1,CASSQDQAGDFNEQFF,TGCGCCAGCAGCCAAGATCAAGCGGGAGATTTCAATGAGCAGTTCTTC
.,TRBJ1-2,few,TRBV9,CASSVGQATTYGYTF,TGTGCCAGCAGCGTAGGCCAGGCTACTACATATGGCTACACCTTC
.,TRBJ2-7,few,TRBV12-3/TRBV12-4,CASSWGGLYEQYF,TGTGCCAGCAGTTGGGGGGGGCTCTACGAGCAGTACTTC
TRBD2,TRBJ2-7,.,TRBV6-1,CASSEGAGRAYEQYF,TGTGCCAGCAGTGAAGGGGCAGGGAGGGCCTACGAGCAGTACTTC
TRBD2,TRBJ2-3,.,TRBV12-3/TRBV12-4,CASSFELAGESTDTQYF,TGTGCCAGCAGTTTCGAGCTAGCGGGAGAGTCTACAGATACGCAGTATTTT
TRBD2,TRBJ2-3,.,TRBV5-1,CASSAGTSILTDTQYF,TGCGCCAGCAGCGCCGGGACTAGTATTCTCACAGATACGCAGTATTTT
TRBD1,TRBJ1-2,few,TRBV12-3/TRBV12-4,CASSLGQFGYTF,TGTGCCAGCAGTCTGGGACAGTTCGGCTACACCTTC
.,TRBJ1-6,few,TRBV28,CASSFPGFGTNSPLHF,TGTGCCAGCAGTTTTCCGGGATTCGGAACGAATTCACCCCTCCACTTT
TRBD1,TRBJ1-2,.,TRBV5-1,CASSPVQGRDGYTF,TGCGCCAGCAGCCCCGTACAGGGGAGGGATGGCTACACCTTC
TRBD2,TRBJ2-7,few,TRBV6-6,CASSYPGGTDEQYF,TGTGCCAGCAGTTACCCGGGAGGGACCGACGAGCAGTACTTC
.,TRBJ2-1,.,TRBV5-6,CASRETGTEVYNEQFF,TGTGCCAGCAGGGAAACCGGGACTGAAGTCTACAATGAGCAGTTCTTC
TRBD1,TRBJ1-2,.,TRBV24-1,CATSGRTGGADYGYTF,TGTGCCACCAGTGGAAGAACAGGGGGCGCAGATTATGGCTACACCTTC
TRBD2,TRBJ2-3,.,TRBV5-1,CASSLVDSGKTDTQYF,TGCGCCAGCAGCTTGGTGGATAGCGGGAAAACAGATACGCAGTATTTT